This T cell receptor (beta chain) originates from a study of early T cells in non-severe SARS-CoV-2 infection. Study at large: Sequenced material consisted of bulk RNA (from unsorted whole blood), and chains were unpaired.

The study's findings and limits: The study's VDJdb matching favored anti-spike CD8 responses and missed private and CD4 specificities.

The TCR library protocol was used to attach unique molecular identifiers. These identifiers were attached to individual cDNA molecules. A single record per CDR3 protein comes from TCRdb applying MiXCR to the 5' RACE reads. The data contain around 40,000 distinct CDR3 sequences, roughly 5.7% of them singletons. The CDR3 has 16 residues. Germline V lookup: CDR1 MGHRA, CDR2 YSYEKL. The V gene end was trimmed by 0 bases and the J gene end by 10 bases; junction bases not matched to a gene: 11. This clonotype was recorded a few times. Its antigen is not known. The specimen sequenced was whole blood. The chain couples TRBV4-1 to TRBJ1-5; TRBD1 agrees at 8 bases. The source of this sequence is an adult who was a healthcare worker with PCR-confirmed SARS-CoV-2 infection or an uninfected control (not recorded which). The DNA for the CDR3 is TGCGCCAGCAGCCAAGATCAGGGACAGGACCTTCTTCCCCAGCATTTT. This encodes CASSQDQGQDLLPQHF.